Listed here are 4 T cell receptor beta chains from one sample, sequenced in a study of cytomegalovirus exposure and HLA in healthy donors. The PCR employed 60 Vbeta primers together with 13 Jbeta primers. Generated by immunoSEQ multiplex PCR, the TCRdb table keeps only in-frame clones and is missing some. In the table there are about 170,000 clones, over 60% of which are singletons. Sequencing was carried out using PBMCs. These receptors all come from a woman aged 45-65 years in good health and CMV-seropositive.

This clone was counted a few times. This chain links TRBV27 with TRBJ2-7; TRBD2 might be the D (6 bases). The V gene lost 0 bases and the J gene lost 2 bases, with 20 bases spanning the gap. This CDR3 has 18 residues. Looked up from germline, CDR1 is MNHEY and CDR2 is SMNVEV (reference sequence). CDR3 DNA sequence: TGTGCCAGCAGTTTATCGACTAGTGGGGGACTTCGGACCTACGAGCAGTACTTC. This gives the protein CASSLSTSGGLRTYEQYF.

J is TRBJ2-5 and V is TRBV4-2; 9 bases map to TRBD2. J gave up 5 bases and V 3 bases, and 19 bases lay outside the gene matches. The germline V gene encodes CDR1 LGHNA and CDR2 YNFKEQ. The CDR3 is 19 amino acids. CDR3 coding DNA: TGTGCCAGCAGCCAGGGAGACGCTAGCGGGGACCGGTTTGCGGAGACCCAGTACTTC. Its translation: CASSQGDASGDRFAETQYF.

This clone appeared once. The chain employs TRBV7-6 and TRBJ2-7, with 9 bases aligning to TRBD2. There are 17 residues in the CDR3. Trimming cost V 5 bases and J 4 bases; bases outside gene matches: 15. The V gene's germline CDR1 is SGHVS and CDR2 FNYEAQ. The CDR3 DNA is TGTGCCAGCAGCACACCCCAGGGTAGCGGGGGACTATACGAGCAGTACTTC. Amino acid sequence: CASSTPQGSGGLYEQYF. The full variable domain, in which reference TRBV7-6 and TRBJ2-7 provide the parts outside the CDR3, is GAGVSQSPRYKVTKRGQDVALRCDPISGHVSLYWYRQALGQGPEFLTYFNYEAQQDKSGLPNDRFSAERPEGSISTLTIQRTEQRDSAMYRCASSTPQGSGGLYEQYFGPGTRLTVT.

The chain has TRBV27 and TRBJ2-3, with 7 positions matching TRBD2. Per the germline V gene, CDR1 is MNHEY and CDR2 is SMNVEV (reference sequence). The CDR3 is made up of 16 amino acids. Germline trimming cut 2 bases from V and 1 base from J; bases unmatched to any gene: 6. CDR3 sequence: CASSLRPRGGTDTQYF. DNA for the CDR3: TGTGCCAGCAGTTTACGCCCCCGGGGGGGCACAGATACGCAGTATTTT.